What follows describes a single T cell receptor (beta chain). Its antigen is as yet unknown. Pregnant or lactating patients were excluded, as were those with uncontrolled infection or other autoimmune disease. The diagnoses drew upon clinical symptoms, serum thyroxine and TRAb, thyroid ultrasound and orbital computed tomography. TCR beta CDR3 regions were amplified from RNA transcripts. RT-PCR in the first round (using the HTBI primer set) targeted the TCR CDR3. TCRdb called the multiplex PCR reads again in MiXCR, with one record for every CDR3 protein. The table includes roughly 510,000 distinct CDR3 sequences, less than 25% detected once. Germline V gene sequence: CDR1 MNHNS, CDR2 SASEGT. This CDR3 spans 14 amino acids. V was clipped by 4 bases and J by 3 bases; unmatched bases: 3. This entry belongs to a study of T cells in Graves' hyperthyroidism and ophthalmopathy. Findings and limits, study-wide: Separating ophthalmopathy from stable hyperthyroidism was achieved by a 13 V-J model. Most thyroid clonotypes with frequency above 0.001 were detected in blood.

Specimen: blood. The V and J genes are TRBV6-1 and TRBJ1-5; 7 bases agree with TRBD1. The source of this sequence is a young man with Graves' hyperthyroidism. CDR3 nucleotide sequence: TGTGCCAGCAGTGCCACAGGGGTCAATCAGCCCCAGCATTTT. This translates into CASSATGVNQPQHF.